This TCR beta chain emerged from a study of OX40 agonist ivuxolimab in advanced cancers. Study details: One hepatocellular carcinoma and two cutaneous melanoma patients partially responded. Study results and caveats: Averaging showed that CD8+ T cells had more expanded clones than CD4+ did.

The CDR3 consists of 15 residues. Germline CDR1 reads SGDLS; CDR2 reads YYNGEE. V lost 4 bases, J lost 2 bases, and 4 bases stayed unmatched. Sequencing used immunoSEQ multiplex PCR; TCRdb keeps in-frame clones, though not all of them. The table lists about 79,000 clones, about 85% of them singletons. With regard to this clone: Its cognate antigen is unknown.

Specimen: CD4+ or CD8+ T cells sorted from blood, collected in a trial of the OX40 agonist ivuxolimab. The chain carries TRBV9 and TRBJ2-3, with 10 bases aligning to TRBD2. This sequence originates from an adult with an advanced solid tumor such as melanoma, head and neck, liver or kidney cancer. In DNA, the CDR3 is TGTGCCAGCAGCCCCCTAGCGGGGGACACAGATACGCAGTATTTT. It yields the protein CASSPLAGDTDTQYF.